This T cell receptor (beta chain) was obtained from a study of response to subunit inactivated influenza vaccine. Each CDR3 protein is one row after TCRdb ran MiXCR on the RT-PCR reads. The sample records about 700,000 distinct CDR3 sequences, approximately 15% being singletons. The CDR3 covers 13 residues. Germline V gene data show CDR1 as DFQATT and CDR2 as SNEGSKA (reference sequence). The starting material was PBMCs from blood, obtained about 14 days before vaccination. The source is a man in his forties or fifties who received an inactivated influenza vaccine. The V gene is TRBV20-1, the J gene TRBJ2-5; the match to TRBD1 covers 7 bases. DNA for the CDR3: TGCAGCGCGAACAGGGGCAGCCAAGAGACCCAGTACTTC. Translation gives CSANRGSQETQYF.